This TCR beta chain was sequenced during a study of CD8+CD57+ T cells in acquired aplastic anemia. Study results and limitations: Some 29 shared CD8+ CDR3s appeared highly expressed within patients' immunodominant clones.

Researchers used genomic DNA as the template to profile TCR beta VDJ and CDR3. TCRdb independently ran MiXCR on the reads; one entry per CDR3 protein. The sample has 350,000 to 450,000 distinct CDR3 sequences, approximately 70% seen once. Notes on this clonotype: Its specificity is unknown. This CDR3 is missing its conserved last phenylalanine or tryptophan, likely due to a read error. The DNA is omitted, as the CDR3 cannot be located on it reliably, and the CDR3 follows TCRdb's listing.

CDR1 is ENHRY and CDR2 is SYGVKD in the germline V gene. The CDR3 region is 12 residues in length, termini included. The chain couples TRBV10-3 to TRBJ1-2. Material for sequencing was sorted CD4+, CD8+, or CD8+CD57+ T cells (not recorded which) from PBMCs. This sequence originates from a human donor in good health, serving as a control. CDR3 protein: CASSTGGDGYTT.